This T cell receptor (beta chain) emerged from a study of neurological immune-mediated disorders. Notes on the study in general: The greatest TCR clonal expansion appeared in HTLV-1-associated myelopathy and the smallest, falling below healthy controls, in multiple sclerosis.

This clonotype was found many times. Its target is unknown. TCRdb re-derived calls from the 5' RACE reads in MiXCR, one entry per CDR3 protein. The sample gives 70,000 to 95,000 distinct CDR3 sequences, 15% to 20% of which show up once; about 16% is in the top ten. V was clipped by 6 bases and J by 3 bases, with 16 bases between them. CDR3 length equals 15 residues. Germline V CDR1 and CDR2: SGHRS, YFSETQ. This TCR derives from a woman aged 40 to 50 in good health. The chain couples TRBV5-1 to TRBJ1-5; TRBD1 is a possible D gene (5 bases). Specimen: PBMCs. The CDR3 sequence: CASKMGPELNQPQHF. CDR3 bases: TGCGCCAGCAAAATGGGACCGGAACTCAATCAGCCCCAGCATTTT.